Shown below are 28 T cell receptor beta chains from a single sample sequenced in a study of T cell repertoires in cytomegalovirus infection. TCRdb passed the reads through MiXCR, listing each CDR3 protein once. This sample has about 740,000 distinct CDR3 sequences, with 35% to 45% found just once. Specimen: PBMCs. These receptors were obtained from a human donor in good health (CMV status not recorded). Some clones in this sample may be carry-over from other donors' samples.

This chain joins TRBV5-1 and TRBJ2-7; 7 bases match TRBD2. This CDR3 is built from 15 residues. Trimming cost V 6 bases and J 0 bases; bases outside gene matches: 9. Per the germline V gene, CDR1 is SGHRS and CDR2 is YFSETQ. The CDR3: CASKPWEGTSYEQYF. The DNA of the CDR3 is TGCGCCAGCAAGCCTTGGGAGGGGACCTCCTACGAGCAGTACTTC.

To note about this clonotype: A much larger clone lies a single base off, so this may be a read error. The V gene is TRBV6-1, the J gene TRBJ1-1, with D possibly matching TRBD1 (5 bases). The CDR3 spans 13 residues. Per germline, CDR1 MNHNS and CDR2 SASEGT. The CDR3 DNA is TGTGCCAGCTGGGGGTCCATGAACACTGAAGCTTTATTT. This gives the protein CASWGSMNTEALF.

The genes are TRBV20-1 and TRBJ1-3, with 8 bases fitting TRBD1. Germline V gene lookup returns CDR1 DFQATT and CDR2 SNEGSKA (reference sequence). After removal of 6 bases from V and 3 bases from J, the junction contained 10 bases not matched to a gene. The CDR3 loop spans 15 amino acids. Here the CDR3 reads CSARFLGTGGNTIYF. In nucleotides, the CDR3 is TGCAGTGCCCGATTCCTTGGGACAGGTGGAAACACCATATATTTT.

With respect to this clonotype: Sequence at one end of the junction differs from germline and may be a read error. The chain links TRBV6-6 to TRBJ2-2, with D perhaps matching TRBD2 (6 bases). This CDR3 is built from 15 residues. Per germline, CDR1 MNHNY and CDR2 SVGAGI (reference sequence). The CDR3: CASSYMGTPTGEPFF. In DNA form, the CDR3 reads TGTGCCAGCAGTTACATGGGGACTCCAACCGGGGAGCCGTTTTTT.

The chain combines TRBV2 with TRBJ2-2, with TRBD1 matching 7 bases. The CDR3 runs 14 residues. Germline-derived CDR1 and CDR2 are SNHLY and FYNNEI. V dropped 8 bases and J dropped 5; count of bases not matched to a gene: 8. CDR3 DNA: TGTGCCAGCGGACAGGTCCAAGGAACCGGGGAGCTGTTTTTT. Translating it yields CASGQVQGTGELFF. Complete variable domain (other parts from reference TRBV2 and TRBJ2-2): EPEVTQTPSHQVTQMGQEVILRCVPISNHLYFYWYRQILGQKVEFLVSFYNNEISEKSEIFDDQFSVERPDGSNFTLKIRSTKLEDSAMYFCASGQVQGTGELFFGEGSRLTVL.

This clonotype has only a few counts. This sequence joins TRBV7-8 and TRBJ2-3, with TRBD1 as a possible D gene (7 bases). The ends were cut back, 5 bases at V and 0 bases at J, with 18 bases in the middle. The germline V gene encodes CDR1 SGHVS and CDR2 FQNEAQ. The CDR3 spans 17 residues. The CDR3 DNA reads TGTGCCAGCAGCCTAGGGGCGGGACAGCCTAGCACAGATACGCAGTATTTT. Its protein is CASSLGAGQPSTDTQYF.

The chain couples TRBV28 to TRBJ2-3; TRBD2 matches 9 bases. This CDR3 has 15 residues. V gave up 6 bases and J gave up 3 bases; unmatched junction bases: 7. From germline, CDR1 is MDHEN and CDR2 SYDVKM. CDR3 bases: TGTGCCAGCAGACGTAGCGGGAGTGTGACAGATACGCAGTATTTT. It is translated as CASRRSGSVTDTQYF.

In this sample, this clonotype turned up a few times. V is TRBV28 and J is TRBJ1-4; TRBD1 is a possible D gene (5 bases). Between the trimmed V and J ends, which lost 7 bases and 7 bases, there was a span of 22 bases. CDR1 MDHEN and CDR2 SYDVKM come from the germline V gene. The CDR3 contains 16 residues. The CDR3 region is CASTLALGAVGEKLFF. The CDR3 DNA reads TGTGCCAGCACCTTGGCCCTCGGGGCGGTTGGTGAAAAACTGTTTTTT.

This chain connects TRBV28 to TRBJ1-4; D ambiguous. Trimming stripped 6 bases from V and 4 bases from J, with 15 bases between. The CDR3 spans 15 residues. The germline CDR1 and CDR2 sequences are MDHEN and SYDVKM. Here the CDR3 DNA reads TGTGCCAGCAGGCCCACCGACGTCGGTAATGAAAAACTGTTTTTT. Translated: CASRPTDVGNEKLFF. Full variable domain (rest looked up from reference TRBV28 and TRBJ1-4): DVKVTQSSRYLVKRTGEKVFLECVQDMDHENMFWYRQDPGLGLRLIYFSYDVKMKEKGDIPEGYSVSREKKERFSLILESASTNQTSMYLCASRPTDVGNEKLFFGSGTQLSVL.

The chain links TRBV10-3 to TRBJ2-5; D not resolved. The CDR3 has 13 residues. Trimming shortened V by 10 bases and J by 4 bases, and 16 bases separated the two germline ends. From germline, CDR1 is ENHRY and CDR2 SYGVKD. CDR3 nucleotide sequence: TGTGCCACCAGCCAGGACCCAGGAGAGACCCAGTACTTC. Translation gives CATSQDPGETQYF.

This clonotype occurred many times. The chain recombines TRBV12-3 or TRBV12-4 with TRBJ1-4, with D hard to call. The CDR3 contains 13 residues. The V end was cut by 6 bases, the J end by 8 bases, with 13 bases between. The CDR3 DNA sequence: TGTGCCAGCAGACGGAGGGAGGCGGAAAAACTGTTTTTT. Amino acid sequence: CASRRREAEKLFF.

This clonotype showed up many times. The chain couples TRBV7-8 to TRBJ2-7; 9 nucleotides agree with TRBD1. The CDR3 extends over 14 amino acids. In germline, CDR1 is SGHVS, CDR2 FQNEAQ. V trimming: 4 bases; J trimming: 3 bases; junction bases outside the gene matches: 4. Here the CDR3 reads CASSSMDRGYEQYF. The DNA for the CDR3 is TGTGCCAGCAGCTCCATGGACAGGGGCTACGAGCAGTACTTC.

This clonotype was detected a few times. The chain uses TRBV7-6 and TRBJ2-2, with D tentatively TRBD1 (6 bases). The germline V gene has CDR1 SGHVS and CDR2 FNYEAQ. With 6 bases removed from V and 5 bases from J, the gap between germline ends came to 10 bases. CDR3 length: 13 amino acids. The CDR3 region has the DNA TGTGCCAGCAGACCTAGGGGGACCGGGGAGCTGTTTTTT. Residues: CASRPRGTGELFF.

The DNA of the CDR3 is TGTGCCAGCAGCCTAGGGGCAAAGAGCTCCTACGAGCAGTACTTC. Protein sequence: CASSLGAKSSYEQYF. The V gene is TRBV7-2, the J gene TRBJ2-7; the D gene is possibly TRBD1 (5 bases). From germline, CDR1 is SGHTA and CDR2 FQGNSA. V lost 5 bases to trimming and J lost 0 bases, with 14 bases between them. The CDR3 runs 15 residues.

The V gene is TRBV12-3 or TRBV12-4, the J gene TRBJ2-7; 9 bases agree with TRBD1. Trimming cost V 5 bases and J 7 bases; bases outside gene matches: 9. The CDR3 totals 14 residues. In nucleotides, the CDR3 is TGTGCCAGCAGTCAGACAGGGGGGCATGGGGAGCAGTACTTC. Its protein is CASSQTGGHGEQYF.

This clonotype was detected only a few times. The CDR3 reads CSDAIGGFETQYF. The CDR3 region has the DNA TGCAGTGACGCCATCGGGGGTTTCGAGACCCAGTACTTC. This rearrangement joins TRBV20-1 to TRBJ2-5, with D possibly TRBD2 on 6 matching bases. The CDR3 contains 13 residues. V gave up 7 bases and J gave up 5 bases, with 17 bases separating them. Per germline, CDR1 DFQATT and CDR2 SNEGSKA (reference sequence).

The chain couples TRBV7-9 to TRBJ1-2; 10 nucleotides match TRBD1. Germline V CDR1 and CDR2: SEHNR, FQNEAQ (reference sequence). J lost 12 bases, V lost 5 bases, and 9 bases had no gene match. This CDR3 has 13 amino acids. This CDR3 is CASSTSDRGEHTF. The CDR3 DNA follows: TGTGCCAGCAGCACCTCGGACAGGGGGGAGCACACCTTC.

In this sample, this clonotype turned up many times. The CDR3 DNA follows: TGTGCCAGCAGCTTGGGGGGCGGCTATGGCTACACCTTC. Translation gives CASSLGGGYGYTF. The chain has TRBV7-2 and TRBJ1-2, with D maybe TRBD1 (6 bases). The V end was cut by 3 bases, the J end by 4 bases, with 9 bases between. The CDR3 consists of 13 residues. Germline V gene lookup returns CDR1 SGHTA and CDR2 FQGNSA.

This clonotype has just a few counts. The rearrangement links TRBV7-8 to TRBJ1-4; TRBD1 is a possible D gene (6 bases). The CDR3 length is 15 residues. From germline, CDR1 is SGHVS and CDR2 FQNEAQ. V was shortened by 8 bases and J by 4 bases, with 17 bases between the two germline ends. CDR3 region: CASGRQRGFNEKLFF. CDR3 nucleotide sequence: TGTGCCAGCGGTCGTCAAAGGGGGTTTAATGAAAAACTGTTTTTT.

The CDR3 nucleotides are TGCAGTGCTCCCTCCGGGGGTCCGGGTGGCTACACCTTC. It specifies CSAPSGGPGGYTF. The chain employs TRBV20-1 and TRBJ1-2; D possibly corresponds to TRBD1 (5 bases). CDR3 length: 13 residues. Trimming stripped 5 bases from V and 7 bases from J, with 17 bases between. CDR1 and CDR2 from the germline V gene are DFQATT and SNEGSKA (reference sequence).

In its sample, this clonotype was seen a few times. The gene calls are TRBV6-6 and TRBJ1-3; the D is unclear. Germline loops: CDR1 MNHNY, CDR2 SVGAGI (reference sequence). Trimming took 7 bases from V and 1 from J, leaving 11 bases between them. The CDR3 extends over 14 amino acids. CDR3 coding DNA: TGTGCCAGCAACATAGTAGGGTCTGGAAACACCATATATTTT. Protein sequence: CASNIVGSGNTIYF.

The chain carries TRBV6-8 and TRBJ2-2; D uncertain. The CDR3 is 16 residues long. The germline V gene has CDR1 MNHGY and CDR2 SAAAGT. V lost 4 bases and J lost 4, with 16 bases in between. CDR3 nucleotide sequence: TGTGCCAGCAGTTTCCTGACCCGAAACCCCACCGGGGAGCTGTTTTTT. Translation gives CASSFLTRNPTGELFF.

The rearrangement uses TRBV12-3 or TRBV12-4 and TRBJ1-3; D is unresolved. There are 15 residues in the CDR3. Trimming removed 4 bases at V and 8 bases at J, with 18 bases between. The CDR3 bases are TGTGCCAGCAGTTCCCCGGGTTATACCTCCCACACCATATATTTT. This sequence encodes CASSSPGYTSHTIYF.

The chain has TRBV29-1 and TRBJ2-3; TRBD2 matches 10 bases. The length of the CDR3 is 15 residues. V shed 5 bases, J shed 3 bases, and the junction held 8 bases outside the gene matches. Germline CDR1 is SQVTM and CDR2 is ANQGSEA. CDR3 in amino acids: CSVRLAGGGTDTQYF. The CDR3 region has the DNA TGCAGCGTTCGGTTAGCGGGAGGCGGGACAGATACGCAGTATTTT.

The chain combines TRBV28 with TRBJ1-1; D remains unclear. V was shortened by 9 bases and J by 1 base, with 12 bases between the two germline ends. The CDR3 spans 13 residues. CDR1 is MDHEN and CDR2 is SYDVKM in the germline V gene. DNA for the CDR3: TGTGCCAGTGTTCCCCTTGGGAACACTGAAGCTTTCTTT. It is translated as CASVPLGNTEAFF.

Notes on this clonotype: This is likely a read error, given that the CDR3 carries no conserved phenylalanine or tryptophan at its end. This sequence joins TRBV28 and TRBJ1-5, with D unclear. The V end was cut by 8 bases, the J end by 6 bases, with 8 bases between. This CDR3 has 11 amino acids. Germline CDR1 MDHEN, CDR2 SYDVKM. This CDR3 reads CASGGGQPQHL. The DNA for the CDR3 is TGTGCCAGCGGAGGAGGTCAGCCCCAGCATTTG.

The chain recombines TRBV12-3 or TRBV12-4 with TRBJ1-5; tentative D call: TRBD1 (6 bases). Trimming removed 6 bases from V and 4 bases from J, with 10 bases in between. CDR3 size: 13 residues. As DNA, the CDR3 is TGTGCCAGCAGGGGGGGCGTGAATCAGCCCCAGCATTTT. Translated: CASRGGVNQPQHF.

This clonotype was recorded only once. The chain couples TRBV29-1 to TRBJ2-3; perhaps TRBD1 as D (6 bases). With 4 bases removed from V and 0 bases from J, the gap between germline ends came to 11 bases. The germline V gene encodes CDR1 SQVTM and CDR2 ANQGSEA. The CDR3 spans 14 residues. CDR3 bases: TGCAGCGTTGTCTCCAGGGGAAGCACAGATACGCAGTATTTT. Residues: CSVVSRGSTDTQYF.